This TCR beta chain was found in a study of CD8 T cells in ankylosing spondylitis. The ends were cut back, 7 bases at V and 2 bases at J, with 11 bases in the middle. The CDR3 totals 13 residues. This clonotype was recorded at least ten times. Its target is unknown. General study findings and limits: Some motif variants were previously reported in reactive arthritis synovial fluid and blood. What seemed typical of ankylosing spondylitis blood was a TCR beta motif built from roughly eight highly homologous variants. Clones linked to disease were reported to show significant enrichment in matched ankylosing spondylitis synovial fluid.

Library preparation for TCR beta used quantitative 5'-RACE with molecular barcodes. TCRdb processed the 5' RACE reads anew with MiXCR; each CDR3 protein has one entry. The sample records 300,000 to 350,000 distinct CDR3 sequences, around a tenth being singletons. J is TRBJ1-2 and V is TRBV12-3 or TRBV12-4; the D gene is possibly TRBD1 (6 bases). The sample taken for sequencing was blood, either unsorted or a sorted T cell fraction (not recorded which). This TCR was sampled from a female donor with ankylosing spondylitis or in good health (not recorded which). The CDR3 loop reads CASTYRENYGYTF. The CDR3 DNA reads TGTGCCAGCACTTACAGGGAGAACTATGGCTACACCTTC.